These T cell receptor beta chains were read from a single sample in a study of T cells in Graves' hyperthyroidism and ophthalmopathy. TCRdb independently ran MiXCR on the multiplex PCR reads; one entry per CDR3 protein. The data show under 800,000 distinct CDR3 sequences, with 14% seen just once and roughly 10% held by the top ten. The sequenced material came from blood. Every receptor here comes from a woman aged 18-30 years with Graves' hyperthyroidism. Each CDR3 is given with its conserved first and last residue. A D gene is named only where the DNA matches it firmly. The size of a clone is reported for some rows only, either as once, few or many, or as a class for expanded clones.

clone size	D gene	V gene	J gene	CDR3 protein	CDR3 DNA
.	.	TRBV19	TRBJ2-1	CASSIAGGAGNEQFF	TGTGCCAGTAGTATAGCCGGCGGGGCTGGGAATGAGCAGTTCTTC
many	.	TRBV15	TRBJ2-1	CATSRDWQGNEQFF	TGTGCCACCAGCAGAGATTGGCAGGGCAATGAGCAGTTCTTC
few	TRBD2	TRBV30	TRBJ2-1	CAWSERGSLSFF	TGTGCCTGGAGTGAACGCGGGAGTTTGAGCTTCTTC
many	.	TRBV7-2	TRBJ1-1	CASSSDVLKGRGGAGAEAFF	TGTGCCAGCAGTTCCGATGTCCTAAAGGGGCGCGGAGGGGCAGGGGCTGAAGCTTTCTTT
.	TRBD2	TRBV5-6	TRBJ2-3	CASSLIGGRPDTQYF	TGTGCCAGCAGCTTGATCGGCGGGAGGCCAGATACGCAGTATTTT
few	.	TRBV7-9	TRBJ2-3	CASGGDTQYF	TGTGCCAGTGGCGGGGATACGCAGTATTTT
many	.	TRBV7-2	TRBJ1-4	CASSPGEVATNEKLFF	TGTGCCAGCAGCCCCGGGGAGGTGGCAACTAATGAAAAACTGTTTTTT
few	TRBD1	TRBV28	TRBJ1-2	CASSLFAGGAGYTF	TGTGCCAGCAGTTTATTTGCAGGGGGCGCAGGCTACACCTTC
many	TRBD1	TRBV12-3/TRBV12-4	TRBJ2-1	CASSDRGAYNEQFF	TGTGCCAGCAGCGACAGGGGCGCCTACAATGAGCAGTTCTTC
many	TRBD2	TRBV20-1	TRBJ2-7	CSARDWLAGGISYEQYF	TGCAGTGCTAGAGATTGGTTAGCGGGAGGCATAAGCTACGAGCAGTACTTC
.	TRBD1	TRBV10-2	TRBJ2-6	CASSDPTGGGSGANVLTF	TGCGCCAGCAGTGATCCGACAGGGGGCGGGTCTGGGGCCAACGTCCTGACTTTC
many	.	TRBV20-1	TRBJ1-5	CSATPGRRFSNQPQHF	TGCAGTGCTACACCCGGGAGGCGGTTTAGCAATCAGCCCCAGCATTTT
few	.	TRBV24-1	TRBJ2-1	CATSYGTNEQFF	TGTGCCACTTCCTATGGTACCAATGAGCAGTTCTTC
many	TRBD1	TRBV7-9	TRBJ2-1	CASNRGQGGGNEQFF	TGTGCCAGCAACCGGGGACAGGGAGGGGGTAATGAGCAGTTCTTC
.	.	TRBV28	TRBJ1-4	CASRSRGGTHSSTNEKLFF	TGTGCCAGCAGATCCCGAGGCGGGACACACAGTTCAACTAATGAAAAACTGTTTTTT
many	.	TRBV20-1	TRBJ2-3	CSARRGDTQYF	TGCAGTGCTAGGCGGGGAGATACGCAGTATTTT
few	.	TRBV10-3	TRBJ2-1	CAIRTDWLVGPPLF	TGTGCCATCAGGACTGACTGGTTGGTTGGACCCCCTCTCTTC
many	.	TRBV30	TRBJ2-7	CAWSVHKFEQYF	TGTGCCTGGAGTGTACATAAATTCGAGCAGTACTTC
few	TRBD1	TRBV3-1	TRBJ2-3	CASSHGQVFPDTQYF	TGTGCCAGCAGCCACGGACAGGTTTTCCCAGATACGCAGTATTTT
few	.	TRBV2	TRBJ2-7	CASVISRGRNYEQYF	TGTGCCAGCGTGATCAGTAGGGGCAGAAACTACGAGCAGTACTTC
many	.	TRBV30	TRBJ1-1	CAGTKDSYVEDTEAFF	TGTGCCGGTACAAAGGACAGCTATGTCGAGGACACTGAAGCTTTCTTT
few	.	TRBV5-6	TRBJ2-3	CASSLVTRVGDTQYF	TGTGCCAGCAGCTTGGTAACCCGGGTGGGAGATACGCAGTATTTT
.	TRBD2	TRBV27	TRBJ2-5	CASSSPQREGGETQYF	TGTGCCAGCAGTTCCCCTCAGCGGGAGGGCGGGGAGACCCAGTACTTC
.	.	TRBV6-2/TRBV6-3	TRBJ1-2	CASSYSIDSGFYGYTF	TGTGCCAGCAGTTACTCGATTGACAGTGGCTTCTATGGCTACACCTTC
.	.	TRBV6-1	TRBJ2-2	CASSVGVGTGELFF	TGTGCCAGCAGTGTCGGAGTGGGCACCGGGGAGCTGTTTTTT
.	.	TRBV29-1	TRBJ2-3	CSVAGQTTDTQYF	TGCAGCGTTGCGGGGCAGACCACAGATACGCAGTATTTT
few	.	TRBV5-4	TRBJ2-4	CASSSQQGFVNIQYF	TGTGCCAGCAGCTCTCAACAGGGATTCGTGAACATTCAGTACTTC
.	.	TRBV11-2	TRBJ2-2	CASSRGSPGHRFF	TGTGCCAGCAGCCGAGGAAGTCCGGGACACCGATTTTTT
many	TRBD2	TRBV11-2	TRBJ2-7	CASSETGTRGSEQYF	TGTGCCAGCAGCGAGACCGGGACTAGGGGATCCGAGCAGTACTTC
many	.	TRBV6-4	TRBJ2-6	CASSQGDQSGANVLTF	TGTGCCAGCAGTCAGGGTGATCAGTCTGGGGCCAACGTCCTGACTTTC